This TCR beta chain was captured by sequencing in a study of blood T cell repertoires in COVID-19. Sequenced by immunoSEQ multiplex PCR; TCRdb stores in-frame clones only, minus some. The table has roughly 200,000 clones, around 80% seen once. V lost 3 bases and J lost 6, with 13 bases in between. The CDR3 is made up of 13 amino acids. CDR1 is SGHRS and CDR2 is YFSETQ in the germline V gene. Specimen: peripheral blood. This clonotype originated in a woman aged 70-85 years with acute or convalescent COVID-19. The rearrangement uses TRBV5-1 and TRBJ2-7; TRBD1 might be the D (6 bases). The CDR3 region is CASSSHGTTEQYF. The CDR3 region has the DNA TGCGCCAGCAGCTCACACGGGACAACCGAGCAGTACTTC.